These 19 T cell receptor beta chains came from one sample sequenced in a study of response to subunit inactivated influenza vaccine. TCRdb recomputed calls from the RT-PCR reads with MiXCR, one row per CDR3 protein. This table has some 850,000 distinct CDR3 sequences, about a fifth appearing once. Sample: PBMCs from blood, taken 4 to 6 days after vaccination. Receptors originate from a man aged 50-59 years who received an inactivated influenza vaccine.

This clonotype turned up a few times. This chain connects TRBV6-1 to TRBJ2-6; D is ambiguous. This CDR3 spans 15 amino acids. V lost 6 bases, J lost 1 base, and 10 bases lay in between. Germline CDR1 and CDR2: MNHNS and SASEGT. The CDR3 reads CASSSTESGANVLTF. In nucleotides, the CDR3 is TGTGCCAGCAGCTCTACAGAATCTGGGGCCAACGTCCTGACTTTC.

This clonotype turned up a few times. The gene calls are TRBV20-1 and TRBJ2-3, with 7 bases that match TRBD2. J lost 4 bases, V lost 3 bases, and 13 bases had no gene match. Germline CDR1 and CDR2: DFQATT and SNEGSKA (reference sequence). The CDR3 is made up of 16 amino acids. The CDR3 sequence is CSARLSGREVPDTQYF. In nucleotides, the CDR3 is TGCAGTGCTAGGTTAAGCGGACGGGAGGTGCCAGATACGCAGTATTTT.

The chain has TRBV4-2 and TRBJ2-7, with 12 bases identical to TRBD1. CDR1 LGHNA and CDR2 YNFKEQ come from the germline V gene. The CDR3 spans 15 residues. The junction had 9 bases not matched to a gene; V was cut back by 5 bases and J by 7 bases. CDR3 sequence (DNA): TGTGCCAGCAGCTATGGGGGACAGGGGGCAAGTGAGCAGTACTTC. It yields the protein CASSYGGQGASEQYF.

The chain joins TRBV6-2 or TRBV6-3 to TRBJ2-7; 7 bases agree with TRBD1. CDR1 MNHEY and CDR2 SVGEGT come from the germline V gene. The J segment lost 6 bases and the V segment lost 0 bases, leaving 5 bases of the junction unmatched. The CDR3 has 14 residues. The DNA of the CDR3 is TGTGCCAGCAGTTACTCGATGGCAGGGGGCGAGCAGTACTTC. It codes for CASSYSMAGGEQYF.

This clonotype was found a few times. The chain uses TRBV3-1 and TRBJ1-6; D is unresolved. Germline values: CDR1 LGHDT, CDR2 YNNKEL (reference sequence). The CDR3 extends over 12 amino acids. Trimming removed 2 bases from V and 9 bases from J, with 5 bases in between. The CDR3, as DNA: TGTGCCAGCAGCCAACGGGCTTCACCCCTCCACTTT. Protein sequence: CASSQRASPLHF.

The V call is TRBV20-1, the J call TRBJ1-1; TRBD1 matches at 8 bases. The CDR3 has 15 amino acids. J lost 1 base, V lost 0 bases, and 4 bases had no gene match. Germline V gene data show CDR1 as DFQATT and CDR2 as SNEGSKA (reference sequence). The CDR3: CSARDLGQGNTEAFF. CDR3 nucleotide sequence: TGCAGTGCTAGAGATCTCGGACAGGGGAACACTGAAGCTTTCTTT.

This clonotype was recorded a few times. This rearrangement joins TRBV7-6 to TRBJ2-7; 10 bases agree with TRBD2. This CDR3 comprises 14 residues. V shed 2 bases, J shed 4 bases, and the junction held 2 bases outside the gene matches. The germline V gene encodes CDR1 SGHVS and CDR2 FNYEAQ. CDR3 DNA sequence: TGTGCCAGCAGCTTACAAGCGGGGGGGTACGAGCAGTACTTC. The encoded protein is CASSLQAGGYEQYF.

This clonotype has more than one count but fewer than ten. The chain combines TRBV20-1 with TRBJ2-7, with TRBD2 matching 9 bases. V trimming: 6 bases; J trimming: 2 bases; junction bases outside the gene matches: 5. CDR3 length equals 13 residues. Germline V gene sequence: CDR1 DFQATT, CDR2 SNEGSKA (reference sequence). This chain's CDR3 is CSARLAEPYEQYF. CDR3 nucleotide sequence: TGCAGTGCCAGACTAGCGGAGCCCTACGAGCAGTACTTC.

In its sample, this clonotype was seen a few times. CDR3 sequence: CASSLRALAGTNEQFF. The DNA for the CDR3 is TGTGCCAGCAGCTTAAGGGCACTAGCGGGTACAAATGAGCAGTTCTTC. The gene calls are TRBV7-3 and TRBJ2-1, with 9 nucleotides matching TRBD2. J lost 7 bases, V lost 1 base, and 8 bases had no gene match. This CDR3 is 16 amino acids long. Germline V gene sequence: CDR1 SGHTA, CDR2 FQGTGA.

The J gene is TRBJ2-1, the V gene TRBV11-2; 9 nucleotides line up with TRBD2. The trim removed 1 base at V and 8 bases at J, leaving 6 bases unmatched. Germline loops: CDR1 SGHAT, CDR2 FQNNGV. This CDR3 has 15 amino acids. The CDR3 DNA reads as TGTGCCAGCAGCTTAGGGGCGGGAGGGCCGTATGAGCAGTTCTTC. It encodes CASSLGAGGPYEQFF.

The chain couples TRBV5-6 to TRBJ2-2, with 15 bases that match TRBD2. This CDR3 spans 19 amino acids. In germline, CDR1 is SGHDT, CDR2 YYEEEE. Germline trimming cut 4 bases from V and 2 bases from J; bases unmatched to any gene: 9. CDR3 DNA: TGTGCCAGCAGCATCCCGGGACTAGCGGGGGGCTCTAACACCGGGGAGCTGTTTTTT. Amino acid sequence: CASSIPGLAGGSNTGELFF.

The chain has TRBV5-1 and TRBJ2-3; D possibly matches TRBD1 or TRBD2 (6 bases each). The V gene lost 4 bases and the J gene lost 6 bases, with 21 bases spanning the gap. This CDR3 has 16 amino acids. Germline CDR1 is SGHRS and CDR2 is YFSETQ. DNA for the CDR3: TGCGCCAGCAGCCCGATGGGGGCCGGGCGGGACGATACGCAGTATTTT. It specifies CASSPMGAGRDDTQYF.

There are a few counts of this clonotype. V gene TRBV7-9 combines with J gene TRBJ1-5; a possible D gene is TRBD1 (5 bases). V lost 1 base to trimming and J lost 7 bases, with 11 bases between them. Germline V lookup: CDR1 SEHNR, CDR2 FQNEAQ (reference sequence). This CDR3 region has 14 residues. For the CDR3, the DNA is TGTGCCAGCAGCTTAGGGTTAGGGGTCCAGCCCCAGCATTTT. Translating it yields CASSLGLGVQPQHF.

This clonotype was recorded a few times. The chain carries TRBV7-9 and TRBJ2-5; no reliable D call. The germline V gene has CDR1 SEHNR and CDR2 FQNEAQ (reference sequence). Trimming took 3 bases from V and 3 from J, leaving 8 bases between them. This CDR3 comprises 13 residues. In DNA, the CDR3 is TGTGCCAGCAGCTTTCCCCCGGAAGAGACCCAGTACTTC. Residues: CASSFPPEETQYF.

J is TRBJ1-6 and V is TRBV15; perhaps TRBD1 as D (6 bases). In germline, CDR1 is LNHNV, CDR2 YYDKDF (reference sequence). V shed 3 bases and J shed 9 bases, with 9 bases lying between them. The CDR3 spans 13 residues. The CDR3 reads CATSSIRGSPLHF. The CDR3 DNA reads as TGTGCCACCAGCAGCATCAGGGGTTCACCCCTCCACTTT.

The chain employs TRBV7-2 and TRBJ1-4; no clear D. V was shortened by 8 bases and J by 4 bases, with 14 bases between the two germline ends. The length of the CDR3 is 14 residues. The germline gives CDR1 SGHTA, CDR2 FQGNSA. CDR3 in DNA: TGTGCCAGCCGCCCCGGACGGCATAATGAAAAACTGTTTTTT. This codes for CASRPGRHNEKLFF.

The chain carries TRBV20-1 and TRBJ2-7; D is undetermined. The CDR3 is 14 residues long. The germline CDR1 and CDR2 sequences are DFQATT and SNEGSKA (reference sequence). The V end was cut by 1 base, the J end by 0 bases, with 10 bases between. CDR3 in amino acids: CSARGTQSSYEQYF. The CDR3 DNA follows: TGCAGTGCTAGAGGAACACAGAGCTCCTACGAGCAGTACTTC.

This clonotype has just a few counts. The rearrangement uses TRBV6-1 and TRBJ2-2, with 8 positions matching TRBD1. This CDR3 comprises 15 residues. CDR1 is MNHNS, CDR2 SASEGT, per germline. The junction had 9 bases not matched to a gene; V was cut back by 6 bases and J by 6 bases. DNA for the CDR3: TGTGCCAGCAGGATAGGACAGGGTAGATCCGGGGAGCTGTTTTTT. Translation gives CASRIGQGRSGELFF.

This clonotype was counted between two and nine times. The chain joins TRBV10-3 to TRBJ1-4; possibly TRBD1 for D (5 bases). The germline CDR1 and CDR2 sequences are ENHRY and SYGVKD. The CDR3 has 15 amino acids. With 2 bases removed from V and 8 bases from J, the gap between germline ends came to 15 bases. The CDR3 DNA is TGTGCCATCAGTGAGCCAGGGCTTCTGGGGGAAAAACTGTTTTTT. This translates into CAISEPGLLGEKLFF.